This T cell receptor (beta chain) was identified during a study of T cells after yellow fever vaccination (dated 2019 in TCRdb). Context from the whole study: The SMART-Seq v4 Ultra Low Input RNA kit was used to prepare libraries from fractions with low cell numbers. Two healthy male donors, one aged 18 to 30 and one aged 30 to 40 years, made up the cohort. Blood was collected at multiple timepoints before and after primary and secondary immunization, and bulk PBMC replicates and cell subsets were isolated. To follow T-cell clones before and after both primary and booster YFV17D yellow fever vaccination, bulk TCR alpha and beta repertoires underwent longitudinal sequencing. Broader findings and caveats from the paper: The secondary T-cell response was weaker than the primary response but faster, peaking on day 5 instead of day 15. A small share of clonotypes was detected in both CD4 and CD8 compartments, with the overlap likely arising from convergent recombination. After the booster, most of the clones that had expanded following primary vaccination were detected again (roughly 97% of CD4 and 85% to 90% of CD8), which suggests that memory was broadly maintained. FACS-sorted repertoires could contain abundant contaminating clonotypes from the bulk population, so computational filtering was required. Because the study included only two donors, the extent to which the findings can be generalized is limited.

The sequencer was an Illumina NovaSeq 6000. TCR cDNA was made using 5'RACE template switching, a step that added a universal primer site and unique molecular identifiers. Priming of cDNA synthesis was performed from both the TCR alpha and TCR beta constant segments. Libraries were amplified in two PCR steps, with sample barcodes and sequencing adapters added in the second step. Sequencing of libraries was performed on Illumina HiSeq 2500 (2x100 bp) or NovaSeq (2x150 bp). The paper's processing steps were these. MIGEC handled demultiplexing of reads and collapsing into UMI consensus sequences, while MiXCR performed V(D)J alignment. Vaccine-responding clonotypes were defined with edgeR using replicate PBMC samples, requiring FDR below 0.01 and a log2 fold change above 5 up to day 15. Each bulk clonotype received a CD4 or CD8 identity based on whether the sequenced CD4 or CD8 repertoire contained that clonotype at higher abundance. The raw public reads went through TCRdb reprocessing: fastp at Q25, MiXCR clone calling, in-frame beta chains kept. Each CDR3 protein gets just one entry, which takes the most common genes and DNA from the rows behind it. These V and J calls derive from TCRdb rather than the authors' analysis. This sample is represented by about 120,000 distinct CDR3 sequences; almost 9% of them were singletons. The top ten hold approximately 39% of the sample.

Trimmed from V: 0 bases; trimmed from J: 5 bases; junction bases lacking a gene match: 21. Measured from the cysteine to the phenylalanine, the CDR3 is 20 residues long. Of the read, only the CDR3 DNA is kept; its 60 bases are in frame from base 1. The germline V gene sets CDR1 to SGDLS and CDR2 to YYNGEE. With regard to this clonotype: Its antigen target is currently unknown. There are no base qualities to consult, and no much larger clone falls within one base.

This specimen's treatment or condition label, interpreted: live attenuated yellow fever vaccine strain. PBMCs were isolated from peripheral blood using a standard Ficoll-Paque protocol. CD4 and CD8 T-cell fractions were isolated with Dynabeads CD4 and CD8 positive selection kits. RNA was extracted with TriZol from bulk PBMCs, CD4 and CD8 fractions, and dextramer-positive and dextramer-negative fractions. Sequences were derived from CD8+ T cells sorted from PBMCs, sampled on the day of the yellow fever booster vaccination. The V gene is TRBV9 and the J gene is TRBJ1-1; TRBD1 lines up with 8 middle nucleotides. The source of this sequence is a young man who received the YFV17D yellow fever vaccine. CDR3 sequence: CASSVARSYPGRGRGTEAFF. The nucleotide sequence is TGTGCCAGCAGCGTAGCGCGCTCTTATCCGGGCAGGGGGCGTGGAACTGAAGCTTTCTTT.